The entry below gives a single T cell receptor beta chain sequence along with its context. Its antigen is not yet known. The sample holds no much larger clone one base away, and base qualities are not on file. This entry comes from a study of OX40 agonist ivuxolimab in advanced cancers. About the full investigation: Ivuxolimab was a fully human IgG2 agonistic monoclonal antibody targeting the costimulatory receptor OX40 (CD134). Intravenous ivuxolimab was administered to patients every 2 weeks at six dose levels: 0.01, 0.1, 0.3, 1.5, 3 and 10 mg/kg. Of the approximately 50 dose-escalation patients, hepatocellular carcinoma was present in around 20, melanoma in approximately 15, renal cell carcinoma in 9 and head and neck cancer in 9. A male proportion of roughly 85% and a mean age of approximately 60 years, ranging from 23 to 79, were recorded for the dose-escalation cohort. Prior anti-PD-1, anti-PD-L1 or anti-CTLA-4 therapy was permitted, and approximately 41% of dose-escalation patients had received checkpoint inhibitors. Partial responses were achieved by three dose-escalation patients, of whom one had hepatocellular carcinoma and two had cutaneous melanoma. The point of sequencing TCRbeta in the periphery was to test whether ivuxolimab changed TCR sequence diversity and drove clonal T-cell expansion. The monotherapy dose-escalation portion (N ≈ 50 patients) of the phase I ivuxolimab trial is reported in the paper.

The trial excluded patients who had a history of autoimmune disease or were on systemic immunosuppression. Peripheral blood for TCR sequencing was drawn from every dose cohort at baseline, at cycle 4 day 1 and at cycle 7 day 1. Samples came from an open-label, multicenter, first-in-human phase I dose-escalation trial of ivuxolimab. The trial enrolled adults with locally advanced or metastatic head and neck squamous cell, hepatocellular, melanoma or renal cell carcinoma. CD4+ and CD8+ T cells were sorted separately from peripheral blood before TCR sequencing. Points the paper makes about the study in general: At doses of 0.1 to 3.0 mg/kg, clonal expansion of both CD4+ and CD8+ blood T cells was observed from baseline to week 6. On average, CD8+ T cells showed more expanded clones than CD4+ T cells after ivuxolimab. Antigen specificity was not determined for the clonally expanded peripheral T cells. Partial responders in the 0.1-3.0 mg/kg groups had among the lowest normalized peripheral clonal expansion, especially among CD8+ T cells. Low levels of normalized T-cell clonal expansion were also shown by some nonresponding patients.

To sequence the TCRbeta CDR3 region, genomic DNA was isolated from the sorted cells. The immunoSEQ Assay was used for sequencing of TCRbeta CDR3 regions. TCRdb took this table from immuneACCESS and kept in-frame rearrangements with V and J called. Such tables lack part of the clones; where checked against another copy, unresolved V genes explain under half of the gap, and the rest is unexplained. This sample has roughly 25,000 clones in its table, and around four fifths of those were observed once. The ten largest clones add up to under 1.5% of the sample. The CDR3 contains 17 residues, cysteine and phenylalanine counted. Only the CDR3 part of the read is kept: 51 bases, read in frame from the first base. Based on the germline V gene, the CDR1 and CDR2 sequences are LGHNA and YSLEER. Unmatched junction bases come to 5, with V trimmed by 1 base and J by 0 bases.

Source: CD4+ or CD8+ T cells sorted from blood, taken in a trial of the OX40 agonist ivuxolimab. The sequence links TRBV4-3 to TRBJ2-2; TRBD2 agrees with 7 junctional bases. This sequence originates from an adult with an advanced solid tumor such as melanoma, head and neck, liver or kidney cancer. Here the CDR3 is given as CASSQVVREANTGELFF. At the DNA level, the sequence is TGCGCCAGCAGCCAAGTGGTCCGGGAGGCGAACACCGGGGAGCTGTTTTTT.